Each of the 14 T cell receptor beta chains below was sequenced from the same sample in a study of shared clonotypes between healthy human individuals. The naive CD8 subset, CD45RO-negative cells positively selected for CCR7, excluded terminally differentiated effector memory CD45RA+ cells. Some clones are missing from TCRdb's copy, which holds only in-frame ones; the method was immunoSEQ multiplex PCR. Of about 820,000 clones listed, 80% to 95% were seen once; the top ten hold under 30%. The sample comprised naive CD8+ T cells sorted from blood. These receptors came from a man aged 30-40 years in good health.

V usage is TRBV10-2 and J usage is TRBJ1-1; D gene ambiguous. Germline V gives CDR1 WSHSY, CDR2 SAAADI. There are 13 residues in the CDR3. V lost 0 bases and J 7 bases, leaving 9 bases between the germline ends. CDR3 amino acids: CASSESAASEAFF. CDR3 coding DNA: TGCGCCAGCAGTGAGTCAGCCGCGAGTGAAGCTTTCTTT.

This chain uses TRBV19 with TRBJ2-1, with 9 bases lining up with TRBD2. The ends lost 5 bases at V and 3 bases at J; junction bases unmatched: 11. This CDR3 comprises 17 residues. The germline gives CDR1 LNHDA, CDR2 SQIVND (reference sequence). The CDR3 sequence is CASSVSGLADYYNEQFF. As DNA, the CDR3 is TGTGCCAGTAGTGTATCGGGACTAGCTGATTACTACAATGAGCAGTTCTTC.

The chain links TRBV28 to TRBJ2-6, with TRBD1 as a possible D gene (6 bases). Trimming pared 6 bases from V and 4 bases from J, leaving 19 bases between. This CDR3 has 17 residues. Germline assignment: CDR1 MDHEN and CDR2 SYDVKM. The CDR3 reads CASRNPSGAPGANVLTF. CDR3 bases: TGTGCCAGCAGAAACCCGTCAGGGGCGCCAGGGGCCAACGTCCTGACTTTC.

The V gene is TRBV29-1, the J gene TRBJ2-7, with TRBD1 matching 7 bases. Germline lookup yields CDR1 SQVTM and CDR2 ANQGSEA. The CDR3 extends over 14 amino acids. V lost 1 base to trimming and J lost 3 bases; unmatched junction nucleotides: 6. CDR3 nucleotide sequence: TGCAGCGTTGAAGTAGGGGCAGGGGGCTACGAGCAGTACTTC. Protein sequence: CSVEVGAGGYEQYF.

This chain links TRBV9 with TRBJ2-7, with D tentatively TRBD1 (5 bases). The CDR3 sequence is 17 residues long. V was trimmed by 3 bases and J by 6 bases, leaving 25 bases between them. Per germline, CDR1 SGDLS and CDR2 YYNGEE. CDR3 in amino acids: CASSGPLGVSAPGEQYF. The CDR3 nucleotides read TGTGCCAGCAGCGGCCCCCTAGGGGTTTCAGCTCCGGGCGAGCAGTACTTC. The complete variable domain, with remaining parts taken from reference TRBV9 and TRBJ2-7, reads DSGVTQTPKHLITATGQRVTLRCSPRSGDLSVYWYQQSLDQGLQFLIQYYNGEERAKGNILERFSAQQFPDLHSELNLSSLELGDSALYFCASSGPLGVSAPGEQYFGPGTRLTVT.

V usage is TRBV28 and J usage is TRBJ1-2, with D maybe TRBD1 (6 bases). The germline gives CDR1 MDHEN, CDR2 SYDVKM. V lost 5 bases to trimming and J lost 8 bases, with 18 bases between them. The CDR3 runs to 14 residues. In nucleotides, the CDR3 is TGTGCCAGCAGTCTGGACAGCCCGGCGAAAGGCTACACCTTC. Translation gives CASSLDSPAKGYTF.

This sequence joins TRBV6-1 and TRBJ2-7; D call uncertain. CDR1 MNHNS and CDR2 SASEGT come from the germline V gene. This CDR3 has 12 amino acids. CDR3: CAKNHSRYEQYF. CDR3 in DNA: TGTGCAAAAAACCATTCTCGCTACGAGCAGTACTTC.

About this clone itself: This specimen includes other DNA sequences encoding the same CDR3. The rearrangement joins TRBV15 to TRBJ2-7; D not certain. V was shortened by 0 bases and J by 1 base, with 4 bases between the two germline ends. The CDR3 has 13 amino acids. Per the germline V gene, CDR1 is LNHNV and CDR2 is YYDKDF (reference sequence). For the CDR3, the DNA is TGTGCCACCAGCAGAGACTTGTCCTACGAGCAGTACTTC. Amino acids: CATSRDLSYEQYF.

The CDR3 DNA reads as TGTGCCAGCAGCTTAGGCCTAGCGGGGTTTTTCTCCTACGAGCAGTACTTC. Translated, it gives CASSLGLAGFFSYEQYF. The chain couples TRBV11-2 to TRBJ2-7; 9 bases line up with TRBD2. Trimming at V came to 1 base and at J to 0 bases, leaving 7 bases not matched to a gene. Germline CDR1 is SGHAT and CDR2 is FQNNGV. CDR3 length: 17 residues.

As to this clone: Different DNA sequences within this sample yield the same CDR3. CDR3 sequence: CASSLFGTSYEQYF. In DNA form, the CDR3 reads TGTGCCAGCAGTTTATTTGGGACTAGCTACGAGCAGTACTTC. V and J are TRBV28 and TRBJ2-7, with 8 bases aligning to TRBD2. The junction had 2 bases not matched to a gene; V was cut back by 1 base and J by 3 bases. This CDR3 has 14 amino acids. Looked up from germline, CDR1 is MDHEN and CDR2 is SYDVKM.

The CDR3 loop is CASSVDGGSLSYEQYF. In DNA, the CDR3 is TGTGCCAGCAGCGTAGATGGTGGGAGCCTATCCTACGAGCAGTACTTC. V is TRBV9 and J is TRBJ2-7; D possibly corresponds to TRBD2 (5 bases). The CDR3 covers 16 residues. With 0 bases removed from V and 1 base from J, the gap between germline ends came to 14 bases. Per the germline V gene, CDR1 is SGDLS and CDR2 is YYNGEE. Supplemented by reference TRBV9 and TRBJ2-7, the full variable domain reads DSGVTQTPKHLITATGQRVTLRCSPRSGDLSVYWYQQSLDQGLQFLIQYYNGEERAKGNILERFSAQQFPDLHSELNLSSLELGDSALYFCASSVDGGSLSYEQYFGPGTRLTVT.

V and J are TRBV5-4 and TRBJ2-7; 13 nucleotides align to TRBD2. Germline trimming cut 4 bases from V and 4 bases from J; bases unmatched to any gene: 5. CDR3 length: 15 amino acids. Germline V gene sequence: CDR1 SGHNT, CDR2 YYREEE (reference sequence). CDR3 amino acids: CASSGGLAGVYEQYF. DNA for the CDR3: TGTGCCAGCAGCGGCGGACTAGCGGGAGTTTACGAGCAGTACTTC. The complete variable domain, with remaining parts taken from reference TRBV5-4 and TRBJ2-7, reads ETGVTQSPTHLIKTRGQQVTLRCSSQSGHNTVSWYQQALGQGPQFIFQYYREEENGRGNFPPRFSGLQFPNYSSELNVNALELDDSALYLCASSGGLAGVYEQYFGPGTRLTVT.

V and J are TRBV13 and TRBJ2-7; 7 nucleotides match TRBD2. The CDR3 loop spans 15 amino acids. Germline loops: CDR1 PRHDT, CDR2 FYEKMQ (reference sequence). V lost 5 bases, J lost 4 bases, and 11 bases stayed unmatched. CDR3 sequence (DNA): TGTGCCAGCAGCACCACCTCCGGCGGGAGTTACGAGCAGTACTTC. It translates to CASSTTSGGSYEQYF.

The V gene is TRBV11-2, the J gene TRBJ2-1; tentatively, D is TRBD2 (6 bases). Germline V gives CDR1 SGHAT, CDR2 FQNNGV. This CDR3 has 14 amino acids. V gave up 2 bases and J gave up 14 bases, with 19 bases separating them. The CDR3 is CASSLSVSGVAEFF. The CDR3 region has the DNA TGTGCCAGCAGCTTATCGGTTTCGGGGGTAGCAGAGTTCTTC.